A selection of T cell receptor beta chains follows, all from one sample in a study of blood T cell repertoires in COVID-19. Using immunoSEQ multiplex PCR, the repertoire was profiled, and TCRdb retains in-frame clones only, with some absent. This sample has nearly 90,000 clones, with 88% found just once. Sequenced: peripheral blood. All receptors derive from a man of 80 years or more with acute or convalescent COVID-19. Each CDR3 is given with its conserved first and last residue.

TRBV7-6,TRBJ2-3,CASSQQGVADTQYF
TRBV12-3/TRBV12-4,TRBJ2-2,CATRQGEPGELFF
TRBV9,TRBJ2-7,CASSVRLAGDMRVEQYF
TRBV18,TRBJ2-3,CASSPTSGGITDTQYF
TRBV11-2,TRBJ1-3,CASSSGGVGNTIYF
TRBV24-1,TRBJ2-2,CATSVTGWEGANTGELFF
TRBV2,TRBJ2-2,CASSSDNLPTGELFF
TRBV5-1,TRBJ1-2,CASSLRTGGGYTF
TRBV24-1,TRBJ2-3,CATSDPGTPATDTQYF
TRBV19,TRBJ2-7,CASKPGGRTAYEQYF
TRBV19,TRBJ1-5,CASGGKAGNQPQHF
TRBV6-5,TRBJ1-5,CASSTNGQENQPQHF
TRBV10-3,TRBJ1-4,CAISVLAGEKLFF
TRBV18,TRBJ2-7,CASSPPATRAYEQYF
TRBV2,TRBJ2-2,CASSPDRVITGELFF
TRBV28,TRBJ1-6,CASSLMGLSYNSPLHF
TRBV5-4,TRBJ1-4,CASSLQGTNEKLFF
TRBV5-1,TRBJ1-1,CASSLRPTGESEAFF
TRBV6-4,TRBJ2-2,CASSGLGFTGELFF
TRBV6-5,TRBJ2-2,CASLRTGSNTGELFF
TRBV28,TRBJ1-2,CAIFGTGSANYGYTF
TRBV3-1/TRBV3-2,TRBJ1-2,CASSQDAQGERGYTF
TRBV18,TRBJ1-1,CASSTSENTEAFF